Sequencing of this T cell receptor (beta chain) was carried out in a study of T cells in localized non-small cell lung cancer. Sequencing used immunoSEQ multiplex PCR; TCRdb keeps in-frame clones, though not all of them. The data hold over 45,000 clones, with around 90% observed a single time. The CDR3 has 16 amino acids. Trimming pared 0 bases from V and 1 base from J, leaving 9 bases between. The germline V gene has CDR1 LNHNV and CDR2 YYDKDF (reference sequence). J is TRBJ2-2 and V is TRBV15, with unresolved D. The input for sequencing was peripheral blood, taken before any cancer treatment. The sequence came from a man aged 40 to 70 with stage I squamous cell lung carcinoma. The CDR3 sequence: CATSRDTQLNTGELFF. CDR3 bases: TGTGCCACCAGCAGAGATACACAGCTGAACACCGGGGAGCTGTTTTTT.